The rows below give T cell receptor beta chains drawn from one sample of a study of cytomegalovirus exposure and HLA in healthy donors. Sequenced by immunoSEQ multiplex PCR; TCRdb stores in-frame clones only, minus some. The sample has about 65,000 clones; around three quarters are singletons. Input material: PBMCs. The receptors come from a woman in her twenties or thirties in good health and CMV-seronegative. Each CDR3 is given with its conserved first and last residue. The D gene is left open where the match is weak. Not all rows give a size; the values are once, few, many and, for expanded clones, a class.

size: .; J: TRBJ1-5; V: TRBV19; D: .; DNA: TGTGCCAGTAGTTTCGGGGTAAATCTCCAGCATTTT; CDR3: CASSFGVNLQHF
size: few; J: TRBJ1-1; V: TRBV6-1; D: TRBD1; DNA: TGTGCCAGTACCGCGAGACAGGGTGACACTGAAGCTTTCTTT; CDR3: CASTARQGDTEAFF
size: once; J: TRBJ1-5; V: TRBV4-2; D: TRBD1; DNA: TGTGCCAGCAGCCAAGGACAGGGGGGAAATCAGCCCCAGCATTTT; CDR3: CASSQGQGGNQPQHF
size: .; J: TRBJ2-7; V: TRBV1; D: .; DNA: TGCACCAGCAGCCGGACAGGTAACTACGAGCAGTACTTC; CDR3: CTSSRTGNYEQYF
size: .; J: TRBJ2-1; V: TRBV7-9; D: .; DNA: TGTGCCAGCACCGGCGGAACGTACAATGAGCAGTTCTTC; CDR3: CASTGGTYNEQFF
size: .; J: TRBJ1-1; V: TRBV19; D: .; DNA: TGTGCCAGTAGTATCCGGTCGGGGGACACTGAAGCTTTCTTT; CDR3: CASSIRSGDTEAFF
size: .; J: TRBJ2-7; V: TRBV6-1; D: .; DNA: TGTGCCAGCGGGCAGTATATATCCTACGAGCAGTACTTC; CDR3: CASGQYISYEQYF
size: .; J: TRBJ2-1; V: TRBV5-1; D: .; DNA: TGCGCCAGCAGCTTGTCGATCGGAGATGAGCAGTTCTTC; CDR3: CASSLSIGDEQFF
size: .; J: TRBJ1-1; V: TRBV10-3; D: .; DNA: TGTGCCATCAGGAGGGGAGGATCGGGGGATCATGGTGAAGCTTTCTTT; CDR3: CAIRRGGSGDHGEAFF
size: once; J: TRBJ1-4; V: TRBV10-2; D: TRBD1; DNA: TGCGCCAGCAGTCGATACACAGGGGCCGATGAAAAACTGTTTTTT; CDR3: CASSRYTGADEKLFF
size: .; J: TRBJ2-1; V: TRBV6-5; D: .; DNA: TGTGCCAGCAGTTACTCCAGGGGGAGGAATGAGCAGTTCTTC; CDR3: CASSYSRGRNEQFF
size: .; J: TRBJ1-2; V: TRBV6-5; D: .; DNA: TGTGCCAGCAGGGGCGGGGGCTCAGGCTACACCTTC; CDR3: CASRGGGSGYTF
size: few; J: TRBJ2-7; V: TRBV7-2; D: TRBD1; DNA: TGTGCCAGCAGCTTAGAGACAGGGGGCTACGAGCAGTACTTC; CDR3: CASSLETGGYEQYF
size: .; J: TRBJ1-2; V: TRBV6-1; D: TRBD1; DNA: TGTGCCAGCAGTGAGGTGACAGGGGACTATGGCTACACCTTC; CDR3: CASSEVTGDYGYTF
size: .; J: TRBJ2-7; V: TRBV5-6; D: .; DNA: TGTGCCAGCAGCTCTAAGGGACTGTTCACCTACGAGCAGTACTTC; CDR3: CASSSKGLFTYEQYF
size: .; J: TRBJ1-1; V: TRBV30; D: .; DNA: TGTGCCTGGAATCCTTCGAACACTGAAGCTTTCTTT; CDR3: CAWNPSNTEAFF
size: .; J: TRBJ1-4; V: TRBV28; D: TRBD1; DNA: TGTGCCAGCAGTCACGGGACAGGGGGGAATGAAAAACTGTTTTTT; CDR3: CASSHGTGGNEKLFF
size: .; J: TRBJ2-5; V: TRBV7-7; D: TRBD1; DNA: TGTGCTAGCAGCTTAAAGAAGGACAGGCAAGAGACCCAGTACTTC; CDR3: CASSLKKDRQETQYF
size: .; J: TRBJ1-5; V: TRBV11-2; D: TRBD1; DNA: TGTGCCAGCAGCTTGGGGGACAGGGTGGGGCAGCCCCAGCATTTT; CDR3: CASSLGDRVGQPQHF
size: .; J: TRBJ2-7; V: TRBV11-2; D: .; DNA: TGTGCCAGCAGCTTATTTCTGGGCAGTGGTAGCGAGCAGTACTTC; CDR3: CASSLFLGSGSEQYF
size: few; J: TRBJ2-2; V: TRBV4-1; D: TRBD2; DNA: TGCGCCAGCAGCCTGGGACTAACGAACACCGGGGAGCTGTTTTTT; CDR3: CASSLGLTNTGELFF
size: .; J: TRBJ1-1; V: TRBV7-9; D: .; DNA: TGTGCCAGCAGCCAGACAGGGAACACTGAAGCTTTCTTT; CDR3: CASSQTGNTEAFF
size: .; J: TRBJ2-7; V: TRBV27; D: .; DNA: TGTGCCAGCAGTTTATCGCGGGGGCAGTACTTC; CDR3: CASSLSRGQYF
size: .; J: TRBJ2-2; V: TRBV7-3; D: .; DNA: TGTGCCAGCAGCTTACAGGGAAACACCGGGGAGCTGTTTTTT; CDR3: CASSLQGNTGELFF
size: once; J: TRBJ1-4; V: TRBV25-1; D: .; DNA: TGTGCCAGCAGTGACAGGGAGGGGAATGAAAAACTGTTTTTT; CDR3: CASSDREGNEKLFF
size: .; J: TRBJ1-1; V: TRBV7-6; D: .; DNA: TGTGCCAGCAGCTCCGGTAATGAAGCTTTCTTT; CDR3: CASSSGNEAFF
size: .; J: TRBJ2-4; V: TRBV15; D: .; DNA: TGTGCCACCAGCAGAGATCAACTAGCCATTCAGTACTTC; CDR3: CATSRDQLAIQYF
size: few; J: TRBJ1-5; V: TRBV2; D: TRBD1; DNA: TGTGCCAGCGCCTCCGGGACAGGGGGCCGTCAGCCCCAGCATTTT; CDR3: CASASGTGGRQPQHF
size: few; J: TRBJ2-1; V: TRBV6-5; D: TRBD2; DNA: TGTGCCAGCAGTCGTACTAGCGGGACCTTCAATGAGCAGTTCTTC; CDR3: CASSRTSGTFNEQFF
size: once; J: TRBJ2-1; V: TRBV9; D: .; DNA: TGTGCCAGCAGCACTCCGGGGTACAATGAGCAGTTCTTC; CDR3: CASSTPGYNEQFF
size: once; J: TRBJ2-7; V: TRBV30; D: .; DNA: TGTGCCTGGAACAGGAACTACGAGCAGTACTTC; CDR3: CAWNRNYEQYF
size: .; J: TRBJ1-5; V: TRBV6-5; D: .; DNA: TGTGCCAGCAGTTCTGGGCTGTATAGCAATCAGCCCCAGCATTTT; CDR3: CASSSGLYSNQPQHF
size: few; J: TRBJ1-5; V: TRBV2; D: TRBD1; DNA: TGTGCCAGCAGTGAAAGGGGACAGGCCAATCAGCCCCAGCATTTT; CDR3: CASSERGQANQPQHF
size: .; J: TRBJ2-1; V: TRBV29-1; D: TRBD2; DNA: TGCAGCTCAGAGGGACTAGTCAATGAGCAGTTCTTC; CDR3: CSSEGLVNEQFF
size: .; J: TRBJ2-2; V: TRBV6-5; D: TRBD2; DNA: TGTGCCAGCAGATCCGGGACTAATGGCGGGGAGCTGTTTTTT; CDR3: CASRSGTNGGELFF
size: few; J: TRBJ2-4; V: TRBV4-3; D: TRBD2; DNA: TGCGCCAGCAGCGAATCGCTAGCGGAGGGGAACATTCAGTACTTC; CDR3: CASSESLAEGNIQYF
size: .; J: TRBJ1-1; V: TRBV10-2; D: TRBD1; DNA: TGCGCCAGCAGCCGCTTCACAGGGGGCGGGAGCACTGAAGCTTTCTTT; CDR3: CASSRFTGGGSTEAFF
size: .; J: TRBJ1-3; V: TRBV6-5; D: .; DNA: TGTGCCAGCAGTTCCGCAGGCGGAAACACCATATATTTT; CDR3: CASSSAGGNTIYF
size: few; J: TRBJ1-4; V: TRBV6-5; D: .; DNA: TGTGCCAGCAGTTACTCGACAGCTGAAAAACTGTTTTTT; CDR3: CASSYSTAEKLFF
size: .; J: TRBJ1-3; V: TRBV30; D: .; DNA: TGTGCCTGGAGTTACGGGGTGGTCTCTGGAAACACCATATATTTT; CDR3: CAWSYGVVSGNTIYF
size: .; J: TRBJ2-7; V: TRBV30; D: TRBD2; DNA: TGTGCCTGGAGTGGCCGACTAGCCTCCTACGAGCAGTACTTC; CDR3: CAWSGRLASYEQYF
size: few; J: TRBJ1-4; V: TRBV5-1; D: TRBD1; DNA: TGCGCCAGCAGCCCTGACAGGGCCAATGAAAAACTGTTTTTT; CDR3: CASSPDRANEKLFF